The clone carrying this T cell receptor beta chain appeared a single time. Its antigen is as yet unknown. The data stem from a study of T cell responses to AZD1222 COVID-19 vaccine. Study context: Second-dose intervals of approximately 4 or approximately 12 weeks were pooled.

Whole-study results and caveats: As reported, nearly half of all spike-specific TCRs target variant regions that are unmutated.

Trimming left V 4 bases short and J 4 bases short, with 5 bases between. The CDR3 length is 11 residues. Germline V gene sequence: CDR1 MDHEN, CDR2 SYDVKM. Assay used: immunoSEQ multiplex PCR; TCRdb lists only in-frame clones, some missing. Of approximately 150,000 clones listed, around 90% are singletons. The starting material was peripheral blood, obtained on day 0 of AZD1222 vaccination. This sequence was found in an adult in good health. The chain employs TRBV28 and TRBJ2-7; D is uncertain. CDR3 loop: CASSSRYEQYF. For the CDR3, the DNA is TGTGCCAGCAGTTCCCGTTACGAGCAGTACTTC.